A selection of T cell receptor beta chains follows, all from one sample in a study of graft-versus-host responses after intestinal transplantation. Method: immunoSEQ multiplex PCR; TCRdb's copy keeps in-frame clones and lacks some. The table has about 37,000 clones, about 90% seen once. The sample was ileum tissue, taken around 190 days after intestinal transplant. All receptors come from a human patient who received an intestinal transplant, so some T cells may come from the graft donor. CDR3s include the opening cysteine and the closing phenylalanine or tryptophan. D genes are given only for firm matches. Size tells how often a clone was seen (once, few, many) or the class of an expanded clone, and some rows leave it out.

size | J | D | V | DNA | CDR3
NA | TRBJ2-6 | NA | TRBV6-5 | TGTGCCAGCAGTTACCTCGGGGGGCCTGGGGCCAACGTCCTGACTTTC | CASSYLGGPGANVLTF
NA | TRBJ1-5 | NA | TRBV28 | TGTGCCAGCGGCCCGGTCGGGGACACGGGGGAGAATCAGCCCCAGCATTTT | CASGPVGDTGENQPQHF
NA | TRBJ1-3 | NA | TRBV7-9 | TGTGCCAGCAGCCCCGCAGGGGCTGGAAACACCATATATTTT | CASSPAGAGNTIYF
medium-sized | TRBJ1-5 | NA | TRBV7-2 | TGTGCCAGCAGCTTAAGGGCAGGGAATCAGCCCCAGCATTTT | CASSLRAGNQPQHF
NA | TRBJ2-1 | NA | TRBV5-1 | TGCGCCAGCAGAACCCTATCGGGCGATGAGCAGTTCTTC | CASRTLSGDEQFF
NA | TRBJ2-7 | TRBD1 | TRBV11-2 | TGTGCCAGCAGCTTAGTTAGGACAGGGTCCTACGAGCAGTACTTC | CASSLVRTGSYEQYF
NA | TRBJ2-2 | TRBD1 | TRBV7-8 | TGTGCCAGCGGAACACAGGGGGCGAACACCGGGGAGCTGTTTTTT | CASGTQGANTGELFF
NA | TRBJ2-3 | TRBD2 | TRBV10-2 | TGCGCCAGCGGCCTTAGCGGGGGGGCCACAGATACGCAGTATTTT | CASGLSGGATDTQYF
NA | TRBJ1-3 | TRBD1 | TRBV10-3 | TGTGCCAGTCAGGGGGCTGGAAACACCATATATTTT | CASQGAGNTIYF
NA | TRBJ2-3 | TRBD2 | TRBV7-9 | TGTGCCAGCAGCGTTACCCCAGGACTAGCGGGGGGGCCAGATACGCAGTATTTT | CASSVTPGLAGGPDTQYF
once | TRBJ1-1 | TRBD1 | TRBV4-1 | TGCGCCAGCAGCCGACTGGGACAGGGGGTTTCTGAAGCTTTCTTT | CASSRLGQGVSEAFF
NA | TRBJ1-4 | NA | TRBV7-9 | TGTGCCAGCAGCTTGGGACACCTTAATGAAAAACTGTTTTTT | CASSLGHLNEKLFF
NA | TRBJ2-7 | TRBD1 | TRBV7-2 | TGTGCCAGCAGCCTCGCCGGGACAGAGGCCTACGAGCAGTACTTC | CASSLAGTEAYEQYF
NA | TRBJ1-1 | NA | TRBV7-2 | TGTGCCAGCAGCCCCTCCAATGACAGAGGAGCTTTCTTT | CASSPSNDRGAFF
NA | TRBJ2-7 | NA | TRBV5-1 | TGCGCCAGCAGCTTGCTTTATGGCTACGAGCAGTACTTC | CASSLLYGYEQYF
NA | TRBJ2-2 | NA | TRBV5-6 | TGTGCCAGCAGCTTGACACAGAACACCGGGGAGCTGTTTTTT | CASSLTQNTGELFF
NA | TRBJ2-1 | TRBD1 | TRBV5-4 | TGTGCCAGCAGCTCCCGGGACAGGGTCTACAATGAGCAGTTCTTC | CASSSRDRVYNEQFF
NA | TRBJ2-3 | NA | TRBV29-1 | TGCAGCGCCGTAGGTAGCGGGACAGTTTACTTTTTGGGGCAGTATTTT | CSAVGSGTVYFLGQYF
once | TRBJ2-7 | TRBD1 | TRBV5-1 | TGCGCCAGCAGCGCGGACAGGAGAACTTACGAGCAGTACTTC | CASSADRRTYEQYF
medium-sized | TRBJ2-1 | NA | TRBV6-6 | TGTGCCAGCAGTTACTCGAGCGCAGCCGAGCAGTTCTTC | CASSYSSAAEQFF
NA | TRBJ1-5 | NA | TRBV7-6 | TGTGCCAGCAGCTTAGCGCAGGGGCAGCCCCAGCATTTT | CASSLAQGQPQHF
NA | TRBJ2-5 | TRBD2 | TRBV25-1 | TGTGCCAGCAGTGAAGGGCTAGCGGAGAGTGGTGAGACCCAGTACTTC | CASSEGLAESGETQYF
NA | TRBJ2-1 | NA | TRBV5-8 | TGTGCCAGCAGCTTTGGCCCCACAGCGGGCAATGAGCAGTTCTTC | CASSFGPTAGNEQFF
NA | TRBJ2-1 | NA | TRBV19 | TGTGCCAGTAGTATAGTGGTAGCCGCCCACAATGAGCAGTTCTTC | CASSIVVAAHNEQFF
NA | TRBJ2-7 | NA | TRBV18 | TGTGCCAGCTCACCAGATCTTCAGTCCTACGAGCAGTACTTC | CASSPDLQSYEQYF
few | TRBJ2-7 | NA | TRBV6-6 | TGTGCCACAGCCGACAGTACCTACGAGCAGTACTTC | CATADSTYEQYF
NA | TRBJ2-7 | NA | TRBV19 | TGTGCCAGTAGTATTGGAGGGGCGAGTAAAAACGAGCAGTACTTC | CASSIGGASKNEQYF
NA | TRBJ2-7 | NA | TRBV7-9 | TGTGCCAGCAGCTTACTTGGGGGCGCCTACGAGCAGTACTTC | CASSLLGGAYEQYF
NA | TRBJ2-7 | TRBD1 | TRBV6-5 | TGTGCCAGCAGTCCCCGGGACAGGGGCGTCGAGCAGTACTTC | CASSPRDRGVEQYF
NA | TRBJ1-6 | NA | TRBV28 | TGTGCCAGCAGTGACACAAAGCCGAACCGGGAGGCTTCCACCCTCCACTTT | CASSDTKPNREASTLHF
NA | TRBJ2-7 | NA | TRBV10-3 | TGTGCCATCAGTGAGTCAAACAGGGACTACGAGCAGTACTTC | CAISESNRDYEQYF
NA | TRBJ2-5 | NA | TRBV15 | TGTGCCACCAGCAGAGTGTCCGAGACCCAGTACTTC | CATSRVSETQYF
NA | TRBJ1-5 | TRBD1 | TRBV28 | TGTGCCAGCACCTTGGACAGGGGGCAAGGCAATCAGCCCCAGCATTTT | CASTLDRGQGNQPQHF
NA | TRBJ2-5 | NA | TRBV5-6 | TGTGCCAGCAGCTTCCTTACAGCCTCCCAAGAGACCCAGTACTTC | CASSFLTASQETQYF
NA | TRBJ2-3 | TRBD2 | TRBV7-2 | TGTGCCAGCAGCTTAGGACCCAGCGGGGGCGCTTATACGCAGTATTTT | CASSLGPSGGAYTQYF
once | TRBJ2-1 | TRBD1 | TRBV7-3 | TGTGCCAGCAGCTTACAGGGGGATTCCTACAATGAGCAGTTCTTC | CASSLQGDSYNEQFF
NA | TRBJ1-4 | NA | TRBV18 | TGTGCCAGCTCACCGCTTACAGGGTCGGCTAATGAAAAACTGTTTTTT | CASSPLTGSANEKLFF
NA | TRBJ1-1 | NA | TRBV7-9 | TGTGCCAGCAGCTTTTTGGCAGGGATGAACACTGAAGCTTTCTTT | CASSFLAGMNTEAFF
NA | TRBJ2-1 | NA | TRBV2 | TGTGCCAGCAGCGACTCGACGATCACCCACAATGAGCAGTTCTTC | CASSDSTITHNEQFF
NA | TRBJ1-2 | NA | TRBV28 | TGTGCCAGCAGTTCCGGGGGGGTCTATGGCTACACCTTC | CASSSGGVYGYTF
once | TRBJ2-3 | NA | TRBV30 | TGTGCCTGGAGTGTCCCGACTAGTAGCCCAGATACGCAGTATTTT | CAWSVPTSSPDTQYF
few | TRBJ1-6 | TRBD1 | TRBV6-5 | TGTGCCAGCAGCTCGACAGGGGAGGGTTCACCCCTCCACTTT | CASSSTGEGSPLHF
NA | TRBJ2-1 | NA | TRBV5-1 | TGCGCCAGCAGCTTGTATCTAACCTACAATGAGCAGTTCTTC | CASSLYLTYNEQFF
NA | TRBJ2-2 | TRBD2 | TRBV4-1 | TGCGCCAGCAGCCAAGGAGTCGGGACTAGAAGGGGCACCGGGGAGCTGTTTTTT | CASSQGVGTRRGTGELFF
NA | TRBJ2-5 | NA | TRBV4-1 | TGCGCCAGCAGCCAAGTAGGGCGTGAAGAGACCCAGTACTTC | CASSQVGREETQYF
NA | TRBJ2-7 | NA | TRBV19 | TGTGCTAGTACATCAAAAGAGGACTACGAGCAGTACTTC | CASTSKEDYEQYF
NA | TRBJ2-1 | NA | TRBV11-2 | TGTGCCAGCAGCGCTCTGCTGGTCGGTCATGAGCAGTTCTTC | CASSALLVGHEQFF
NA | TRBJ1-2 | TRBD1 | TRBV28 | TGTGCCAGCAGTTTACCCGGACAGGGGCGCACCTATGGCTACACCTTC | CASSLPGQGRTYGYTF
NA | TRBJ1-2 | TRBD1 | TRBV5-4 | TGTGCCAGCAGCGCCGACAGGGGGCCCAGCTATGGCTACACCTTC | CASSADRGPSYGYTF
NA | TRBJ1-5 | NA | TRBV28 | TGTGCCAGCAGCCGCATTTTAGGGGGGTGGCAGCCCCAGCATTTT | CASSRILGGWQPQHF